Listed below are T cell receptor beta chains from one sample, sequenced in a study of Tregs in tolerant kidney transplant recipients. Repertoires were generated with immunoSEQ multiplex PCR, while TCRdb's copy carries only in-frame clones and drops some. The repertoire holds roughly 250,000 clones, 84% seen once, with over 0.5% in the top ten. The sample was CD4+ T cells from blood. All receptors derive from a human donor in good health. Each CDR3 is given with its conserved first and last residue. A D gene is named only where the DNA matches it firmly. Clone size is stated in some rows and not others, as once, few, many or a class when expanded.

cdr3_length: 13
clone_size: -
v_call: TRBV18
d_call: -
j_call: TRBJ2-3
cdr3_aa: CASSPGTTDTQYF
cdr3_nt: TGTGCCAGCTCGCCAGGAACCACAGATACGCAGTATTTT

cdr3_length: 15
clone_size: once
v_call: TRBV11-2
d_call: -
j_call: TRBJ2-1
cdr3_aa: CASSSGGVGYNEQFF
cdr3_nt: TGTGCCAGCAGCTCAGGGGGGGTAGGGTACAATGAGCAGTTCTTC

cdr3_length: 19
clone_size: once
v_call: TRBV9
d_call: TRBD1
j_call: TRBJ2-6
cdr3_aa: CASSVDPGGYFSGANVLTF
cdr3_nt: TGTGCCAGCAGCGTAGATCCAGGGGGCTACTTCTCTGGGGCCAACGTCCTGACTTTC

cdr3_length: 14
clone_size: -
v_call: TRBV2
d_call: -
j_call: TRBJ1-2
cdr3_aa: CASSEVRANYGYTF
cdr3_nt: TGTGCCAGCAGTGAAGTGAGAGCTAACTATGGCTACACCTTC

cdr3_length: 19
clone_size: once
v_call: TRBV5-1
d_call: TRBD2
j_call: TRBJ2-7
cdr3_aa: CASSLAGSLTHSGPYEQYF
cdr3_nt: TGCGCCAGCAGCTTGGCCGGGTCGTTGACTCATAGCGGGCCCTACGAGCAGTACTTC

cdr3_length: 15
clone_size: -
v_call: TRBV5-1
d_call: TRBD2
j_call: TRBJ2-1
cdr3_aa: CASSLSLAGLNEQFF
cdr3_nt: TGCGCCAGCAGCTTGAGCCTAGCGGGACTCAATGAGCAGTTCTTC

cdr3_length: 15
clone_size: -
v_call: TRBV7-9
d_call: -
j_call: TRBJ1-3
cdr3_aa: CASSLEGSARDTIYF
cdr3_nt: TGTGCCAGCAGCTTAGAGGGCAGCGCCAGGGACACCATATATTTT

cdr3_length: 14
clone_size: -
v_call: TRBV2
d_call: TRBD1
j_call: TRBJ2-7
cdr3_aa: CASTYGQGTYEQYF
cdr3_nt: TGTGCCAGCACCTATGGACAGGGCACCTACGAGCAGTACTTC

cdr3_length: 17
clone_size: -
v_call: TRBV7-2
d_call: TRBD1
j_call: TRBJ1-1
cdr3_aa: CASSLNAQGDFSTEAFF
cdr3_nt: TGTGCCAGCAGCTTAAATGCCCAGGGGGATTTCAGTACTGAAGCTTTCTTT

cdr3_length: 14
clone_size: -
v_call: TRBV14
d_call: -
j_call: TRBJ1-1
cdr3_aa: CASSQGPGNTEAFF
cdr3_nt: TGTGCCAGCAGCCAAGGGCCGGGGAACACTGAAGCTTTCTTT

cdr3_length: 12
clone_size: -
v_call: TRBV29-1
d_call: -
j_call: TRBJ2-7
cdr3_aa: CSVEDTSYEQYF
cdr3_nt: TGCAGCGTTGAAGACACCTCCTACGAGCAGTACTTC

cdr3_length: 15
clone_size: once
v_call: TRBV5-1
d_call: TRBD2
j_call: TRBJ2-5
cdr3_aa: CASSQPGLGQETQYF
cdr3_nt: TGCGCCAGCAGCCAACCGGGACTAGGGCAAGAGACCCAGTACTTC

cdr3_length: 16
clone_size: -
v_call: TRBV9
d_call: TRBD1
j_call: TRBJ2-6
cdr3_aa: CASSTQQGGGANVLTF
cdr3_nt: TGTGCCAGCAGCACCCAACAGGGGGGCGGGGCCAACGTCCTGACTTTC

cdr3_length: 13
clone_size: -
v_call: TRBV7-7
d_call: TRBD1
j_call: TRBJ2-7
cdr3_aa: CASSEGQGVKQYF
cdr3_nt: TGTGCTAGCAGCGAGGGACAGGGTGTGAAGCAGTACTTC

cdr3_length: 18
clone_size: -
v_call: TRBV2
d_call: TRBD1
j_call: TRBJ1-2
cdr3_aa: CASSEGVDRGRIGYGYTF
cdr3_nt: TGTGCCAGCAGTGAAGGGGTGGACAGGGGGCGGATAGGCTATGGCTACACCTTC

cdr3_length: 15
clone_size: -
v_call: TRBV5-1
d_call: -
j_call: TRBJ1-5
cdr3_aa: CASSLDDSLNQPQHF
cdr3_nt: TGCGCCAGCAGCTTGGATGACTCGTTAAATCAGCCCCAGCATTTT

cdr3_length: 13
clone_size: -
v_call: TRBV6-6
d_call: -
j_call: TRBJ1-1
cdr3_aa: CASSYWWNTEAFF
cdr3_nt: TGTGCCAGCAGTTACTGGTGGAACACTGAAGCTTTCTTT

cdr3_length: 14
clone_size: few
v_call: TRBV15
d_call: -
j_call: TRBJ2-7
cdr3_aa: CATSRGGASNEQYF
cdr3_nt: TGTGCCACCAGCAGAGGGGGGGCCTCTAACGAGCAGTACTTC

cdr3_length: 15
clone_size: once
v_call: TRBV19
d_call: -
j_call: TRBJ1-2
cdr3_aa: CASSLIRDLNYGYTF
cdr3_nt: TGTGCCAGTAGTTTGATCAGGGACCTTAACTATGGCTACACCTTC

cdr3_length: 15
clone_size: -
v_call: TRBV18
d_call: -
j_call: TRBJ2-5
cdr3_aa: CASSPLGGIQETQYF
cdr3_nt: TGTGCCAGCTCACCATTAGGGGGAATACAAGAGACCCAGTACTTC

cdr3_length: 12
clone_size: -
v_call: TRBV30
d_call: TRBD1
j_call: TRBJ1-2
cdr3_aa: CAWRTGGHGYTF
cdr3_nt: TGTGCCTGGAGGACAGGGGGCCATGGCTACACCTTC

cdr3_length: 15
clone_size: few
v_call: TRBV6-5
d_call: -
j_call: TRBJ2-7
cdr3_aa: CASSYSGLGSYEQYF
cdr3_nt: TGTGCCAGCAGTTACTCGGGATTAGGATCCTACGAGCAGTACTTC

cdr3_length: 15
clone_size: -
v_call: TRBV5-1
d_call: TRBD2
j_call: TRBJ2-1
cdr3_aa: CASSLTSGIYNEQFF
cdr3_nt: TGCGCCAGCAGCTTGACTAGCGGGATTTACAATGAGCAGTTCTTC

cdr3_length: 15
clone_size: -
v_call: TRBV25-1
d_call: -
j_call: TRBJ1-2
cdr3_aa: CASSDPRWGSSGYTF
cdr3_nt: TGTGCCAGCAGTGACCCTCGTTGGGGGAGTAGTGGCTACACCTTC

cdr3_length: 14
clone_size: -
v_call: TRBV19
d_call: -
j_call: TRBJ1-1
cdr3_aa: CASSPGPQNTEAFF
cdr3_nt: TGTGCCAGTAGCCCCGGACCTCAGAACACTGAAGCTTTCTTT

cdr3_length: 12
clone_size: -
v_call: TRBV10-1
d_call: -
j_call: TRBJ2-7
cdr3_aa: CASSSSSYEQYF
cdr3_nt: TGCGCCAGCAGCTCTAGCTCCTACGAGCAGTACTTC

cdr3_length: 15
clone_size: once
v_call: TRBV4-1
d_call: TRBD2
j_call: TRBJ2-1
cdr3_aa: CASSLLAGVMGEQFF
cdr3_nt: TGCGCCAGCAGCCTTCTAGCGGGAGTGATGGGTGAGCAGTTCTTC